The next 24 T cell receptor beta chains were all read from a single sample in a study of blood T cell repertoires in COVID-19. Profiled with immunoSEQ multiplex PCR; TCRdb holds only in-frame clones, not every one. This table has under 100,000 clones, 80% to 90% appearing once. Specimen: peripheral blood. All receptors come from a human donor in a cohort sampled during active COVID-19.

This clone was counted a few times. This chain joins TRBV9 and TRBJ1-1; tentatively, D is TRBD1 (5 bases). This CDR3 has 15 amino acids. Between the trimmed V and J ends, which lost 3 bases and 0 bases, there was a span of 12 bases. CDR1 and CDR2 (germline): SGDLS, YYNGEE. CDR3 sequence reads: CASSAQTAMNTEAFF. The CDR3 DNA follows: TGTGCCAGCAGCGCGCAGACAGCCATGAACACTGAAGCTTTCTTT.

This sequence joins TRBV24-1 and TRBJ2-2; TRBD1 agrees at 11 bases. Germline V CDR1 and CDR2: KGHDR, SFDVKD. The ends lost 10 bases at V and 6 bases at J; junction bases unmatched: 6. The CDR3 runs to 14 residues. The CDR3 DNA is TGTGCCACTGGACAGGGGGCGGGGTCCGGGGAGCTGTTTTTT. Translating gives CATGQGAGSGELFF.

This clone was detected only once. The CDR3 loop reads CASSLAPGSLGETQYF. CDR3 in DNA: TGTGCCAGCAGTTTAGCGCCAGGGTCCTTGGGAGAGACCCAGTACTTC. The V call is TRBV28, the J call TRBJ2-5, with D perhaps TRBD1 (5 bases). Germline loops: CDR1 MDHEN, CDR2 SYDVKM. V lost 2 bases and J 4 bases, leaving 17 bases between the germline ends. The CDR3 contains 16 residues.

This chain connects TRBV28 to TRBJ2-3; 13 nucleotides align to TRBD2. Germline CDR1 and CDR2: MDHEN and SYDVKM. CDR3 length equals 15 residues. The V gene end was trimmed by 6 bases and the J gene end by 4 bases; junction bases not matched to a gene: 4. The CDR3 region is CASRRLAGGADTQYF. The DNA of the CDR3 is TGTGCCAGCAGGCGACTAGCGGGAGGAGCAGATACGCAGTATTTT.

This clone was counted once. The rearrangement joins TRBV5-1 to TRBJ2-1, with TRBD2 as a possible D gene (6 bases). Germline V gene data show CDR1 as SGHRS and CDR2 as YFSETQ. The CDR3 length is 13 residues. V dropped 4 bases and J dropped 6 bases, with 11 bases sitting between them. CDR3 sequence (DNA): TGCGCCAGCAGCGCCGGAGGGGTCAATGAGCAGTTCTTC. Translation: CASSAGGVNEQFF.

The chain uses TRBV13 and TRBJ2-7; possible D gene TRBD1, 6 bases. Trimming removed 7 bases from V and 2 bases from J, with 15 bases in between. CDR3 length equals 14 residues. The V gene's germline CDR1 is PRHDT and CDR2 FYEKMQ (reference sequence). CDR3 nucleotides: TGTGCCAGCACCCTCAGGGGCTACCCCTACGAGCAGTACTTC. This gives the protein CASTLRGYPYEQYF.

The genes are TRBV25-1 and TRBJ2-5; 7 positions agree with TRBD2. The CDR3 is made up of 14 amino acids. V was clipped by 5 bases and J by 5 bases; unmatched bases: 8. Germline V CDR1 and CDR2: MGHDK, SYGVNS. The CDR3 region has the DNA TGTGCCAGCAGTAGGGAGTCCGGGGGGGAGACCCAGTACTTC. It specifies CASSRESGGETQYF.

The chain carries TRBV3-1 (or the pseudogene TRBV3-2) and TRBJ2-5; D might be TRBD2 (6 bases). The CDR3 runs 13 residues. Trimming shortened V by 4 bases and J by 3 bases, and 9 bases separated the two germline ends. Germline assignment: CDR1 LGHDT and CDR2 YNNKEL (reference sequence). CDR3: CASSLSGEETQYF. In nucleotides, the CDR3 is TGTGCCAGCAGCCTTAGCGGCGAAGAGACCCAGTACTTC.

CDR3 bases: TGTGCCAGCAGGGGAGTGACGGGAGGTCAGGAGACCCAGTACTTC. Translated: CASRGVTGGQETQYF. The rearrangement uses TRBV2 and TRBJ2-5; 7 bases are shared with TRBD2. With 6 bases clipped from V and 5 bases from J, the junction kept 12 bases outside the gene matches. The length of the CDR3 is 15 residues. Germline V lookup: CDR1 SNHLY, CDR2 FYNNEI.

The CDR3 reads CASSKGTGVEVYEQYF. CDR3 bases: TGTGCCAGCAGCAAGGGGACAGGTGTTGAGGTCTACGAGCAGTACTTC. The V and J genes are TRBV21-1 and TRBJ2-7; the table's TRBD1 call for D was not verified on the DNA. TRBV21-1 is described as a pseudogene. The CDR3 length is 16 residues.

CDR3 sequence: CASRPLRQGTGANVLTF. The CDR3, as DNA: TGCGCCAGCAGGCCTTTACGACAGGGGACTGGGGCCAACGTCCTGACTTTC. The V gene is TRBV4-1, the J gene TRBJ2-6; 8 positions agree with TRBD1. The CDR3 is 17 residues long. Germline CDR1 reads MGHRA; CDR2 reads YSYEKL. The junction had 9 bases not matched to a gene; V was cut back by 6 bases and J by 2 bases.

The chain has TRBV10-1 and TRBJ2-3, with a possible D match to TRBD2 (5 bases). Germline lookup yields CDR1 WNHNN and CDR2 SYGVQD (reference sequence). Trimming took 3 bases from V and 0 from J, leaving 10 bases between them. The CDR3 is made up of 15 amino acids. The CDR3 DNA follows: TGCGCCAGCAGTGATCAGCGGCCTAGCACAGATACGCAGTATTTT. This encodes CASSDQRPSTDTQYF.

V gene TRBV6-6 combines with J gene TRBJ2-3; no firm D call. Trimming pared 7 bases from V and 4 bases from J, leaving 9 bases between. This CDR3 is built from 12 residues. Germline CDR1 reads MNHNY; CDR2 reads SVGAGI (reference sequence). The CDR3, as DNA: TGTGCCAGCACCCCCGGAGCAGATACGCAGTATTTT. This translates into CASTPGADTQYF.

A few counts support this clone. The rearrangement uses TRBV24-1 and TRBJ2-3, with 13 bases fitting TRBD2. CDR1 KGHDR and CDR2 SFDVKD come from the germline V gene. The CDR3 is 17 residues long. V lost 5 bases, J lost 3 bases, and 7 bases stayed unmatched. CDR3 in DNA: TGTGCCACCAGTGGAAGAACTAGCGGGAGGGGAACAGATACGCAGTATTTT. This sequence encodes CATSGRTSGRGTDTQYF.

The chain combines TRBV27 with TRBJ1-1; D is uncertain. The germline gives CDR1 MNHEY, CDR2 SMNVEV (reference sequence). This CDR3 region has 15 residues. V shed 3 bases and J shed 0 bases, with 11 bases lying between them. In nucleotides, the CDR3 is TGTGCCAGCAGTTTGGGAGGTCCTTTGAACACTGAAGCTTTCTTT. It is translated as CASSLGGPLNTEAFF.

This clone occurred once. The chain is built from TRBV19 and TRBJ2-1; D possibly corresponds to TRBD2 (6 bases). V was trimmed by 4 bases and J by 5 bases, leaving 6 bases between them. Germline loops: CDR1 LNHDA, CDR2 SQIVND (reference sequence). The CDR3 consists of 12 residues. CDR3 sequence reads: CASSRGDNEQFF. CDR3 nucleotides: TGTGCCAGTAGTAGGGGGGACAATGAGCAGTTCTTC.

The chain has TRBV21-1 and TRBJ1-3. TRBV21-1 is annotated as a pseudogene. CDR3 size: 16 residues. The CDR3 is CASREERGKIRDTIYF. CDR3 coding DNA: TGTGCCAGCAGGGAAGAGCGGGGGAAGATAAGGGACACCATATATTTT.

This chain uses TRBV12-3 or TRBV12-4 with TRBJ2-7; D is possibly TRBD1 (5 bases). CDR3 length equals 12 residues. The V end lost 8 bases, the J end lost 1 base, and 9 bases lay between the germline ends. The DNA of the CDR3 is TGTGCCAGCCAGGCAGGGTCCTACGAGCAGTACTTC. This encodes CASQAGSYEQYF.

This sequence joins TRBV2 and TRBJ2-3, with TRBD2 identical over 8 bases. J lost 0 bases, V lost 8 bases, and 4 bases had no gene match. The CDR3 has 14 residues. Germline loops: CDR1 SNHLY, CDR2 FYNNEI. This CDR3 reads CASPGLGSTDTQYF. The CDR3 DNA reads TGTGCCAGCCCGGGACTAGGAAGCACAGATACGCAGTATTTT.

This chain uses TRBV19 with TRBJ1-1; 11 bases match TRBD1. CDR1 is LNHDA and CDR2 is SQIVND in the germline V gene (reference sequence). The V and J ends lost 4 bases and 1 base, in that order; junction bases with no gene match: 5. The CDR3 has 16 amino acids. The CDR3 sequence: CASSRSGTGGNTEAFF. The CDR3 DNA sequence: TGTGCCAGTAGTAGATCCGGGACAGGGGGGAACACTGAAGCTTTCTTT.

The V gene is TRBV19, the J gene TRBJ1-1, with a tentative D call TRBD1 (6 bases). Trimming cost V 6 bases and J 0 bases, with 8 bases left between them. The CDR3 has 13 amino acids. Germline CDR1 is LNHDA and CDR2 is SQIVND (reference sequence). CDR3 protein: CASRGQMNTEAFF. CDR3 DNA sequence: TGTGCCAGTAGAGGACAGATGAACACTGAAGCTTTCTTT.

The rearrangement links TRBV13 to TRBJ2-3, with TRBD1 as a possible D gene (5 bases). This CDR3 spans 16 amino acids. V was trimmed by 0 bases and J by 2 bases, leaving 12 bases between them. Germline values: CDR1 PRHDT, CDR2 FYEKMQ (reference sequence). CDR3 amino acids: CASSLGTKGNTDTQYF. In DNA form, the CDR3 reads TGTGCCAGCAGCTTAGGCACCAAGGGGAACACAGATACGCAGTATTTT.

V is TRBV9 and J is TRBJ1-2; D is uncertain. The germline V gene has CDR1 SGDLS and CDR2 YYNGEE. CDR3 size: 15 residues. Trimming left V 4 bases short and J 4 bases short, with 17 bases between. The CDR3 protein is CASSPRGIGVYGYTF. The DNA for the CDR3 is TGTGCCAGCAGCCCCCGAGGAATTGGCGTCTATGGCTACACCTTC.

The chain is built from TRBV14 and TRBJ2-5; tentatively, D is TRBD1 (6 bases). The CDR3 sequence is 18 residues long. Germline V lookup: CDR1 SGHDN, CDR2 FVKESK. V was clipped by 1 base and J by 3 bases, with 21 bases between them. CDR3 sequence reads: CASSQGSKLPQGKETQYF. The CDR3 DNA follows: TGTGCCAGCAGCCAAGGAAGCAAGTTGCCACAGGGTAAAGAGACCCAGTACTTC.